The 27 T cell receptor beta chains below come from one sample, sequenced in a study of cytomegalovirus exposure and HLA in healthy donors. The PCR employed 60 Vbeta primers together with 13 Jbeta primers. Using immunoSEQ multiplex PCR, the repertoire was profiled, and TCRdb retains in-frame clones only, with some absent. Of under 200,000 clones in the sample, 65% to 80% are singletons; the top ten hold 2.5% to 3.5%. The source material was PBMCs. The source of these receptors is a woman aged 45-65 years in good health and CMV-seropositive.

A few counts support this clone. The V and J genes are TRBV19 and TRBJ1-2; D is ambiguous. Trimming removed 7 bases from V and 3 bases from J, with 18 bases in between. The CDR3 loop spans 15 amino acids. Germline CDR1 is LNHDA and CDR2 is SQIVND (reference sequence). The CDR3 bases are TGTGCCAGTACGGCCCCGACTAAGCCGGACTATGGCTACACCTTC. This sequence encodes CASTAPTKPDYGYTF.

CDR3 in amino acids: CASSAPTSGFYEQYF. CDR3 in DNA: TGTGCCAGCAGCGCCCCGACTAGCGGGTTTTACGAGCAGTACTTC. The rearrangement joins TRBV7-6 to TRBJ2-7; TRBD2 aligns across 10 bases. Germline CDR1 and CDR2: SGHVS and FNYEAQ. V lost 5 bases and J lost 4; bases outside the gene matches: 8. There are 15 residues in the CDR3. Together with reference TRBV7-6 and TRBJ2-7, the CDR3 gives the full variable domain: GAGVSQSPRYKVTKRGQDVALRCDPISGHVSLYWYRQALGQGPEFLTYFNYEAQQDKSGLPNDRFSAERPEGSISTLTIQRTEQRDSAMYRCASSAPTSGFYEQYFGPGTRLTVT.

The chain couples TRBV30 to TRBJ2-3; 7 nucleotides align to TRBD2. J lost 0 bases, V lost 2 bases, and 11 bases had no gene match. This CDR3 region has 17 residues. The V gene's germline CDR1 is GTSNPN and CDR2 SVGIG (reference sequence). CDR3 coding DNA: TGTGCCTGGAGTTCAATGAGGATTAGCGGGAGCACAGATACGCAGTATTTT. Protein sequence: CAWSSMRISGSTDTQYF.

The J gene is TRBJ2-2, the V gene TRBV7-2, with 13 bases aligning to TRBD2. Looked up from germline, CDR1 is SGHTA and CDR2 is FQGNSA. This CDR3 comprises 17 residues. Germline trimming cut 5 bases from V and 7 bases from J; bases unmatched to any gene: 10. The CDR3 sequence: CASSLDGTSGTGGELFF. CDR3 nucleotide sequence: TGTGCCAGCAGCCTGGATGGGACTAGCGGGACCGGCGGGGAGCTGTTTTTT.

This rearrangement joins TRBV5-4 to TRBJ2-5; tentative D call: TRBD1 (6 bases). The CDR3 extends over 14 amino acids. In germline, CDR1 is SGHNT, CDR2 YYREEE (reference sequence). Trimming cost V 9 bases and J 1 base, with 16 bases left between them. CDR3 nucleotide sequence: TGTGCCATCTCCCCCACAGGGCTCCAAGAGACCCAGTACTTC. As protein: CAISPTGLQETQYF.

This clone occurred once. The gene calls are TRBV29-1 and TRBJ2-1; 11 bases are a match to TRBD2. The CDR3 runs to 13 residues. The V segment lost 6 bases and the J segment 9 bases; nucleotides outside the gene matches: 7. The germline CDR1 and CDR2 sequences are SQVTM and ANQGSEA. The CDR3 sequence is CSVDSGRAFEQFF. The CDR3 DNA follows: TGCAGCGTGGATAGCGGGAGGGCCTTTGAGCAGTTCTTC.

The chain employs TRBV30 and TRBJ2-5; tentatively, D is TRBD2 (5 bases). Germline CDR1 GTSNPN, CDR2 SVGIG (reference sequence). The V and J ends lost 4 bases and 1 base respectively, with 10 bases between them. This CDR3 is built from 13 residues. This CDR3 is CAWNVGSQETQYF. The CDR3 DNA follows: TGTGCCTGGAACGTGGGGAGCCAAGAGACCCAGTACTTC.

Notes on this clone: The junction shows a germline mismatch at one end, possibly a read error. The gene calls are TRBV6-1 and TRBJ2-5; D call uncertain. This CDR3 has 14 amino acids. The germline CDR1 and CDR2 sequences are MNHNS and SASEGT. Here the CDR3 DNA reads TGTGCCAGTAGCCTCTCGTGGAACCAAAAGACCCAGTACTTC. This codes for CASSLSWNQKTQYF.

This chain uses TRBV9 with TRBJ2-1, with 10 positions matching TRBD2. Germline CDR1 reads SGDLS; CDR2 reads YYNGEE. Trimming cost V 3 bases and J 2 bases; bases outside gene matches: 2. The CDR3 runs to 15 residues. The CDR3 DNA follows: TGTGCCAGCAGCGAGGGGACTAGCGCCTACAATGAGCAGTTCTTC. Protein: CASSEGTSAYNEQFF.

This chain connects TRBV18 to TRBJ1-6, with TRBD1 as a possible D gene (5 bases). The CDR3 is made up of 14 amino acids. With 3 bases removed from V and 8 bases from J, the gap between germline ends came to 11 bases. Germline assignment: CDR1 KGHSH and CDR2 LQKENI. As DNA, the CDR3 is TGTGCCAGCTCACCCGCGGGAGGGGATTCACCCCTCCACTTT. The encoded protein is CASSPAGGDSPLHF.

The chain joins TRBV7-3 to TRBJ2-3, with D perhaps matching TRBD2 (6 bases). Germline V CDR1 and CDR2: SGHTA, FQGTGA. This CDR3 comprises 13 residues. The V gene lost 2 bases and the J gene lost 3 bases, with 6 bases spanning the gap. The CDR3, as DNA: TGTGCCAGCAGCTTAGGGGGGACAGATACGCAGTATTTT. Its protein is CASSLGGTDTQYF.

In nucleotides, the CDR3 is TGTGCCAGCAGCCAGACTAGCGGCCAAGAGACCCAGTACTTC. It is translated as CASSQTSGQETQYF. The rearrangement uses TRBV7-2 and TRBJ2-5, with 9 positions matching TRBD2. With V trimmed by 5 bases and J by 1 base, 2 bases remained unmatched. This CDR3 is built from 14 residues. CDR1 is SGHTA and CDR2 is FQGNSA in the germline V gene.

This chain links TRBV5-4 with TRBJ2-7; TRBD1 matches 7 bases. Germline V CDR1 and CDR2: SGHNT, YYREEE (reference sequence). Losses at the gene ends were 5 bases for V and 1 base for J; bases not matched to a gene: 9. This CDR3 is 15 amino acids long. CDR3 sequence (DNA): TGTGCCAGCAGTCCTCCGGGACAGAGGTCCTACGAGCAGTACTTC. Its translation is CASSPPGQRSYEQYF.

The CDR3 loop is CASSLDSNYGYTF. CDR3 DNA: TGTGCCAGCAGCTTGGATTCAAACTATGGCTACACCTTC. This rearrangement joins TRBV5-4 to TRBJ1-2; D ambiguous. Germline V gives CDR1 SGHNT, CDR2 YYREEE (reference sequence). The CDR3 runs to 13 residues. The V end was cut by 0 bases, the J end by 2 bases, with 5 bases between.

The chain is built from TRBV30 and TRBJ2-7; 8 bases map to TRBD1. The length of the CDR3 is 15 residues. After removal of 2 bases from V and 2 bases from J, the junction contained 8 bases not matched to a gene. From germline, CDR1 is GTSNPN and CDR2 SVGIG (reference sequence). CDR3 sequence (DNA): TGTGCCTGGAGTCTAGACAGGGGTCCCACCTACGAGCAGTACTTC. It yields the protein CAWSLDRGPTYEQYF. The whole variable domain, filled in from reference TRBV30 and TRBJ2-7, reads SQTIHQWPATLVQPVGSPLSLECTVEGTSNPNLYWYRQAAGRGLQLLFYSVGIGQISSEVPQNLSASRPQDRQFILSSKKLLLSDSGFYLCAWSLDRGPTYEQYFGPGTRLTVT.

The chain has TRBV5-6 and TRBJ1-5; the D is unclear. The CDR3 is made up of 13 amino acids. Trimming took off 2 bases at V and 4 bases at J, with 7 bases between the two ends. Germline V lookup: CDR1 SGHDT, CDR2 YYEEEE. The CDR3 protein is CASSLGRNQPQHF. The CDR3 region has the DNA TGTGCCAGCAGCTTAGGGAGAAATCAGCCCCAGCATTTT.

The chain carries TRBV5-4 and TRBJ1-2; D is possibly TRBD1 (5 bases). V lost 4 bases and J lost 2, with 18 bases in between. The CDR3 consists of 16 residues. Germline CDR1 and CDR2: SGHNT and YYREEE (reference sequence). CDR3 loop: CASSPGGGRRNYGYTF. The CDR3 nucleotides are TGTGCCAGCAGCCCCGGGGGAGGACGGAGAAACTATGGCTACACCTTC.

This clone was counted only a few times. The chain employs TRBV27 and TRBJ1-2; tentatively, D is TRBD1 (6 bases). Trimming cost V 8 bases and J 7 bases, with 20 bases left between them. Per germline, CDR1 MNHEY and CDR2 SMNVEV (reference sequence). The CDR3 is 14 residues long. The CDR3 here is CASSTYSDRRGYTF. CDR3 DNA sequence: TGTGCCAGCTCTACCTACTCCGACAGGCGTGGCTACACCTTC.

The chain has TRBV11-2 and TRBJ1-6; 7 bases map to TRBD1. The length of the CDR3 is 14 residues. Germline assignment: CDR1 SGHAT and CDR2 FQNNGV. J gave up 5 bases and V 3 bases, and 1 base lay outside the gene matches. The CDR3 region has the DNA TGTGCCAGCAGCTTCAGGGGGAATAATTCACCCCTCCACTTT. Translated: CASSFRGNNSPLHF.

This rearrangement joins TRBV28 to TRBJ1-2, with D perhaps matching TRBD1 (5 bases). CDR1 MDHEN and CDR2 SYDVKM come from the germline V gene. The V end lost 2 bases, the J end lost 8 bases, and 9 bases lay between the germline ends. The CDR3 sequence is 12 residues long. The CDR3 DNA is TGTGCCAGCAGTTTAGGGGACTGGGGCTACACCTTC. This codes for CASSLGDWGYTF.

The chain carries TRBV28 and TRBJ2-1; D is perhaps TRBD1 (6 bases). The CDR3 length is 15 residues. Germline V gene sequence: CDR1 MDHEN, CDR2 SYDVKM. V was cut by 9 bases and J by 0 bases, with 15 bases left in between. The CDR3 loop is CASSGVPSSYNEQFF. Written as DNA, the CDR3 is TGTGCCAGTTCAGGGGTTCCTAGCTCCTACAATGAGCAGTTCTTC.

This rearrangement joins TRBV5-8 to TRBJ1-1; 7 bases align to TRBD1. Germline V CDR1 and CDR2: SGHTS, YDEGEE. V gave up 2 bases and J gave up 4 bases; unmatched junction bases: 5. This CDR3 region has 14 residues. The CDR3 nucleotides are TGTGCCAGCAGCTTAGCACAGGGGAGCACTGAAGCTTTCTTT. This gives the protein CASSLAQGSTEAFF.

This sequence joins TRBV29-1 and TRBJ1-2; unclear D gene. CDR3 size: 12 residues. Trimming cost V 7 bases and J 8 bases, with 17 bases left between them. CDR1 and CDR2 (germline): SQVTM, ANQGSEA. DNA of the CDR3: TGCAGCGCCGCCGGAGCTCCCCCCGGCTACACCTTC. It encodes CSAAGAPPGYTF.

V and J are TRBV11-3 and TRBJ2-1; 8 bases fit TRBD2. CDR3 length: 17 residues. Trimming removed 1 base from V and 5 bases from J; junction bases left unmatched: 10. Germline V gene lookup returns CDR1 SGHNT and CDR2 YENEEA. The CDR3 DNA reads TGTGCCAGCAGCTTAGGGGTAGGCGGGGGGACTCACAATGAGCAGTTCTTC. Its translation: CASSLGVGGGTHNEQFF.

DNA for the CDR3: TGTGCCAGTAACCTTGGACCCGGGATCTCCTACAATGAGCAGTTCTTC. Translating it yields CASNLGPGISYNEQFF. The rearrangement joins TRBV19 to TRBJ2-1; D may be TRBD2 (5 bases). Germline V gene sequence: CDR1 LNHDA, CDR2 SQIVND (reference sequence). CDR3 length: 16 amino acids. The V end lost 7 bases, the J end lost 0 bases, and 16 bases lay between the germline ends.

This clone was picked up a small number of times. This chain uses TRBV28 with TRBJ1-2; 9 bases agree with TRBD1. The V gene's germline CDR1 is MDHEN and CDR2 SYDVKM. This CDR3 contains 15 residues. V lost 5 bases and J lost 4; bases outside the gene matches: 8. The CDR3: CASSAGTGWFYGYTF. DNA of the CDR3: TGTGCCAGCAGTGCAGGGACAGGGTGGTTCTATGGCTACACCTTC.

To note about this clone: Other DNA variants within this sample encode the same CDR3. The rearrangement joins TRBV30 to TRBJ1-1; D possibly corresponds to TRBD1 (5 bases). This CDR3 has 14 residues. The germline V gene encodes CDR1 GTSNPN and CDR2 SVGIG (reference sequence). The V end was cut by 0 bases, the J end by 4 bases, with 12 bases between. The CDR3 loop reads CAWSVGQGTTEAFF. In DNA, the CDR3 is TGTGCCTGGAGTGTCGGGCAGGGAACCACTGAAGCTTTCTTT.